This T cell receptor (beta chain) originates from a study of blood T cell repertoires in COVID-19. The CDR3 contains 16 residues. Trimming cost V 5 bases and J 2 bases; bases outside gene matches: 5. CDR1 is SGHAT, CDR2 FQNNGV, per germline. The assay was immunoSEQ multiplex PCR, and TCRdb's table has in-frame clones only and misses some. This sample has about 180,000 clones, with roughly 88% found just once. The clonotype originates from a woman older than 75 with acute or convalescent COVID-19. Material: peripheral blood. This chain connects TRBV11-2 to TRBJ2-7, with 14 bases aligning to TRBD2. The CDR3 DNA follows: TGTGCCAGCAGCCCCGGGGGACTAGCGGGGGCCTACGAGCAGTACTTC. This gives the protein CASSPGGLAGAYEQYF.